This TCR beta chain was profiled in a study of graft-versus-host responses after intestinal transplantation (dated by TCRdb to the early 2020s). Study-wide context: The transplants that recipients received were multivisceral, liver-intestinal, or isolated intestinal. Every recipient was given anti-thymocyte globulin induction, then maintenance tacrolimus and steroids for around three years. After intestinal transplantation, graft-versus-host and host-versus-graft alloreactive T cell clones in the graft, circulation and bone marrow were tracked using bulk TCR-beta CDR3 sequencing. To identify alloreactive clones, pre-transplant mixed lymphocyte reaction products were sequenced and compared with unstimulated pre-transplant donor and recipient T cells. Of the 20 to 30 intestinal transplant recipients enrolled in the cohort, one of whom was a retransplant, 3 patients without pretransplant specimens were excluded. Donor T cell macrochimerism was defined as a peak of at least 4% donor T cells among recipient peripheral blood mononuclear cells. Rather than being sequenced by the commercial service, samples from three later patients were sequenced in-house on an Illumina MiSeq and processed with MiXCR. Overall results and qualifications from the work: Patients with donor T cell macrochimerism had high GvH to HvG T cell clonal ratios in their allografts. Conclusions were limited by the relatively low number and heterogeneity of intestinal transplant patients. GvH clones turned up in recipient bone marrow, with some appearing earlier in ileal mucosa or blood, a pattern consistent with an intestinal mucosal origin. Early after transplant, peak levels of circulating GvH clones were found to be associated with declines in HvG clones.

From the cysteine up to the phenylalanine, the CDR3 has a length of 15 residues. Solely the CDR3 DNA is kept, with 45 bases framed from the first base. The CDR1 and CDR2 encoded by the germline V gene are SGHRS and YFSETQ. V is cut by 2 bases and J by 2 bases, and the space between the germline ends is 10 bases. Library preparation employed the immunoSEQ multiplex PCR assay. For most patients, genomic DNA was subjected to high-throughput TCR-beta CDR3 sequencing by Adaptive Biotechnologies. Per the source publication's procedure: Adaptive's ImmunoSEQ software supplied the TCR sequencing data for 15 to 20 patients, while MiXCR and VDJtools were used to process three other patients. Because the origin of CDR3 nucleotide sequences shared between donor and recipient could not be assigned, those sequences were removed. To count as alloreactive, a clone needed at least 2-fold expansion over unstimulated cells and a minimum CFSE-low frequency of 0.002% (template counts) or 0.001% (read counts). Mappable clones were those detected in sequenced pre-transplant spleen, lymph node, or MLR CFSE-low populations of the donor or recipient. Cumulative frequency of alloreactive clones was calculated as a percentage of all sequences weighted by copy number. TCRdb took this table from immuneACCESS and kept in-frame rearrangements with V and J called. Such tables lack part of the clones; where checked against another copy, unresolved V genes explain under half of the gap, and the rest is unexplained. V and J calls and clone size are given by that table; D and trimming were obtained from the DNA. The sample includes approximately 16,000 clones, with around 64% observed a single time. Roughly a quarter of the sample goes to the ten largest clones.

About this clone: Its target antigen remains unknown. No clone much larger than this one lies a single base away; base qualities are absent.

To isolate intraepithelial and lamina propria lymphocytes from graft specimens, dithiothreitol, EDTA incubations and collagenase D digestion were used. Bulk TCR-beta sequencing was performed on serial intestinal graft biopsy specimens collected as late as 600 days after transplant. Recombination linked TRBV5-1 to TRBJ2-2, with the identity of the D gene unclear. The receptor was isolated from a human patient who received an intestinal transplant, so some T cells may come from the graft donor. This material consisted of ileum tissue, taken approximately 780 days after intestinal transplantation. CDR3 protein: CASSLSLSNTGELFF. The DNA sequence is as follows: TGCGCCAGCAGCTTATCGCTGTCTAACACCGGGGAGCTGTTTTTT.